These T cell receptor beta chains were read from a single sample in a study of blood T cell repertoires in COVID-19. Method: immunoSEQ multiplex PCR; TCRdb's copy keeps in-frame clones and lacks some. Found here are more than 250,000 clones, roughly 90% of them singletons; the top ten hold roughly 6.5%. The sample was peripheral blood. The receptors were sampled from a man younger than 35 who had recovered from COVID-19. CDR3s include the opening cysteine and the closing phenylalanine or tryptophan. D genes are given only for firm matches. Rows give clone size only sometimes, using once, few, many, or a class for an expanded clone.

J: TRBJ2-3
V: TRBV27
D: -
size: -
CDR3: CASSLFAPSTDTQYF
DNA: TGTGCCAGCAGTCTCTTCGCGCCCAGCACAGATACGCAGTATTTT

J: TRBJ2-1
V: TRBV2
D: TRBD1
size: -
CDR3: CASSEWKDRGQLGEQFF
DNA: TGTGCCAGCAGTGAATGGAAGGACAGGGGGCAACTGGGTGAGCAGTTCTTC

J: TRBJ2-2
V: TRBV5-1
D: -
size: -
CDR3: CASSTALPRSGELFF
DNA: TGCGCCAGCAGCACCGCGCTCCCCCGATCCGGGGAGCTGTTTTTT

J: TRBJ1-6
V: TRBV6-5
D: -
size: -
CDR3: CASSYGGGSPLHF
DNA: TGTGCCAGCAGTTACGGAGGAGGTTCACCCCTCCACTTT

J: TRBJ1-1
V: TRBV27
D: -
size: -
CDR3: CASSFTHNTEAFF
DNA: TGTGCCAGCAGTTTTACACATAACACTGAAGCTTTCTTT

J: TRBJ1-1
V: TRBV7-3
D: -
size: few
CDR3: CASSLVGNTEAFF
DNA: TGTGCCAGCAGCTTGGTCGGGAACACTGAAGCTTTCTTT

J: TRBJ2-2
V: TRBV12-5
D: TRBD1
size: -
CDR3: CASGLGQGNTGELFF
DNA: TGTGCTAGTGGTTTGGGACAGGGGAACACCGGGGAGCTGTTTTTT

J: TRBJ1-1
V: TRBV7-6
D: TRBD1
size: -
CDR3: CASSLSGGYTEAFF
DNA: TGTGCCAGCAGCTTGTCAGGGGGTTACACTGAAGCTTTCTTT

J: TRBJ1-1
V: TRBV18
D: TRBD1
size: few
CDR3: CASSLQQGAITEAFF
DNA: TGTGCCAGCTCCCTCCAACAGGGGGCGATAACTGAAGCTTTCTTT

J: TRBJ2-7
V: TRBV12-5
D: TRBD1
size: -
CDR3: CASGLTGGYEQYF
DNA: TGTGCTAGTGGTTTGACAGGGGGATACGAGCAGTACTTC

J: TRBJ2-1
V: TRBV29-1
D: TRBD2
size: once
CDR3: CSVAGLTSGITYNEQFF
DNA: TGCAGCGTTGCGGGACTCACTAGCGGAATAACTTACAATGAGCAGTTCTTC

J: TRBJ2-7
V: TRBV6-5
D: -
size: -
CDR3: CASSYSHQASYEQYF
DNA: TGTGCCAGCAGTTACTCTCACCAAGCTTCCTACGAGCAGTACTTC

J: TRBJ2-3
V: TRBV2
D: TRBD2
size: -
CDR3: CASWDLAASTDTQYF
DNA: TGTGCCAGCTGGGATCTAGCGGCCAGCACAGATACGCAGTATTTT

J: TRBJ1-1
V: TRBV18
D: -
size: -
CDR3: CASSPNQGGTEAFF
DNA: TGTGCCAGCTCACCTAATCAGGGTGGCACTGAAGCTTTCTTT

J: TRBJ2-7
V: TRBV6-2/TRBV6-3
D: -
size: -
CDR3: CASSLGSYEQYF
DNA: TGTGCCAGCAGTTTAGGGAGCTACGAGCAGTACTTC

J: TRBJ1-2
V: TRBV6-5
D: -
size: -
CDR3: CASSRGSYGYTF
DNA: TGTGCCAGCAGTCGGGGGAGCTATGGCTACACCTTC

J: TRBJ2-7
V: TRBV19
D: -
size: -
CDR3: CASSIGPGTLAYEQYF
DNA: TGTGCCAGTAGTATCGGACCTGGGACTCTCGCCTACGAGCAGTACTTC

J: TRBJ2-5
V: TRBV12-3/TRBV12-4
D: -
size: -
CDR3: CASSSIPGETQYF
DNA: TGTGCCAGCAGTTCCATCCCCGGTGAGACCCAGTACTTC

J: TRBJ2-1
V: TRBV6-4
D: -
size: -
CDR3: CASIPRVIEQFF
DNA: TGTGCCAGCATTCCTCGGGTAATTGAGCAGTTCTTC

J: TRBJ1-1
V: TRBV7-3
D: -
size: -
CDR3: CASSPGLVGTEAFF
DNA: TGTGCCAGCAGTCCAGGGTTGGTCGGCACTGAAGCTTTCTTT

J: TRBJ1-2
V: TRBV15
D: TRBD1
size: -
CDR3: CATSSRTGLNYGYTF
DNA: TGTGCCACCAGCTCCCGGACAGGGTTGAACTATGGCTACACCTTC

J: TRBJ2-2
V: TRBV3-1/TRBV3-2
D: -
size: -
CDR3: CASSQDFRNTGELFF
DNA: TGTGCCAGCAGCCAAGATTTCAGAAACACCGGGGAGCTGTTTTTT

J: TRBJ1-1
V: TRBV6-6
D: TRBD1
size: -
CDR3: CASSLQGKNTEAFF
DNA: TGTGCCAGCAGCCTACAGGGGAAGAACACTGAAGCTTTCTTT

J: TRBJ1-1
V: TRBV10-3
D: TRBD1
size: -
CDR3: CAIKIQGAENTEAFF
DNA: TGTGCCATCAAGATACAGGGGGCAGAGAACACTGAAGCTTTCTTT

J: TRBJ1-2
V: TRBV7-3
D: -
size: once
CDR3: CASSAGPYGYTF
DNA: TGTGCCAGCTCGGCAGGCCCCTATGGCTACACCTTC

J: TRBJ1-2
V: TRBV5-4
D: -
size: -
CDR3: CASSLGGLGYGYTF
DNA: TGTGCCAGCAGCTTGGGGGGGCTGGGCTATGGCTACACCTTC